A single sample gave rise to the 13 T cell receptor beta chains below, sequenced in a study of T cells in Graves' hyperthyroidism and ophthalmopathy. TCR beta CDR3 sequences were amplified from RNA transcripts. The TCR CDR3 was amplified in a first-round RT-PCR using the HTBI primer set. TCRdb reprocessed the multiplex PCR reads with MiXCR, giving one entry per CDR3 protein. The data contain 600,000 to 850,000 distinct CDR3 sequences, approximately 18% of them singletons. Sequencing used blood. Receptors originate from a woman aged 45-59 years with Graves' hyperthyroidism that later progressed to Graves' ophthalmopathy.

The chain carries TRBV10-3 and TRBJ2-5; 7 bases are shared with TRBD1. The CDR3 has 13 residues. Germline V gives CDR1 ENHRY, CDR2 SYGVKD. The V and J ends lost 0 bases and 12 bases, in that order; junction bases with no gene match: 7. CDR3 protein: CAISESRQGGEYF. In nucleotides, the CDR3 is TGTGCCATCAGTGAGTCGAGACAGGGTGGTGAGTACTTC.

This clonotype appeared many times. This rearrangement joins TRBV18 to TRBJ1-5; the D is unclear. V was cut by 3 bases and J by 1 base, with 16 bases left in between. The CDR3 has 17 residues. Germline V gives CDR1 KGHSH, CDR2 LQKENI. The CDR3 nucleotides read TGTGCCAGCTCACCGGTCAGAATGATGGGAAGCAATCAGCCCCAGCATTTT. It codes for CASSPVRMMGSNQPQHF.

This clonotype has only a few counts. J is TRBJ1-4 and V is TRBV12-5, with D uncertain. The CDR3 totals 15 residues. Germline loops: CDR1 LGHNT, CDR2 FRNRAP. V was cut by 5 bases and J by 8 bases, with 18 bases left in between. The CDR3: CASGENSGLGEKLFF. The CDR3 DNA is TGTGCTAGTGGTGAGAACTCAGGACTTGGGGAAAAACTGTTTTTT.

This clonotype was counted a few times. V and J are TRBV4-1 and TRBJ1-1; D unresolved. The germline V gene encodes CDR1 MGHRA and CDR2 YSYEKL. V lost 1 base and J lost 7, with 10 bases in between. This CDR3 has 13 amino acids. The CDR3 loop reads CASSQAWTYEAFF. The CDR3 DNA reads as TGCGCCAGCAGCCAAGCTTGGACTTATGAAGCTTTCTTT.

V usage is TRBV14 and J usage is TRBJ2-1, with 7 bases aligning to TRBD2. The CDR3 spans 13 residues. V was pared by 1 base and J by 9 bases, with 3 bases of the junction left unmatched. From germline, CDR1 is SGHDN and CDR2 FVKESK. CDR3 region: CASSQGGRVEQFF. The CDR3 DNA reads as TGTGCCAGCAGCCAAGGGGGGAGGGTTGAGCAGTTCTTC.

This clonotype has a count of ten or more. The rearrangement links TRBV18 to TRBJ1-1; perhaps TRBD1 as D (5 bases). Between the trimmed V and J ends, which lost 3 bases and 0 bases, there was a span of 11 bases. Germline CDR1 KGHSH, CDR2 LQKENI. The CDR3 is 15 residues long. CDR3 in amino acids: CASSPQGILNTEAFF. For the CDR3, the DNA is TGTGCCAGCTCACCCCAGGGTATCCTGAACACTGAAGCTTTCTTT.

This clonotype has more than one count but fewer than ten. This chain joins TRBV24-1 and TRBJ2-4; TRBD1 agrees at 8 bases. The CDR3 is 16 residues long. CDR1 and CDR2 (germline): KGHDR, SFDVKD. V dropped 3 bases and J dropped 8; count of bases not matched to a gene: 11. DNA of the CDR3: TGTGCCACCAGTGATGGACAGGGAAAGGTTTTGGACATTCAGTACTTC. Its protein is CATSDGQGKVLDIQYF.

This clonotype appeared a few times. The chain employs TRBV6-1 and TRBJ2-1, with 9 nucleotides matching TRBD1. This CDR3 is 15 amino acids long. CDR1 MNHNS and CDR2 SASEGT come from the germline V gene. V was clipped by 7 bases and J by 7 bases; unmatched bases: 11. CDR3: CASTANPGTGNEQFF. CDR3 nucleotide sequence: TGTGCCAGCACCGCAAATCCCGGGACAGGGAATGAGCAGTTCTTC.

V usage is TRBV19 and J usage is TRBJ1-2; D gene unclear. There are 12 residues in the CDR3. Germline V lookup: CDR1 LNHDA, CDR2 SQIVND (reference sequence). V lost 9 bases and J lost 8, with 16 bases in between. CDR3 region: CASALTGWGYTF. The CDR3 nucleotides read TGTGCCAGCGCGCTGACCGGTTGGGGCTACACCTTC.

CDR3 residues: CATDWGRPGELFF. Written as DNA, the CDR3 is TGTGCCACCGATTGGGGGAGACCCGGGGAGCTGTTTTTT. This rearrangement joins TRBV19 to TRBJ2-2; D is tentatively TRBD1 or TRBD2 (5 bases each). The CDR3 totals 13 residues. Germline loops: CDR1 LNHDA, CDR2 SQIVND (reference sequence). Between the trimmed V and J ends, which lost 10 bases and 6 bases, there was a span of 15 bases.

This clonotype was counted only a few times. The genes are TRBV6-1 and TRBJ1-3; D call uncertain. The CDR3 extends over 16 amino acids. V gave up 0 bases and J gave up 0 bases, with 9 bases separating them. Germline CDR1 is MNHNS and CDR2 is SASEGT. Here the CDR3 reads CASSEAPPPSGNTIYF. The CDR3 bases are TGTGCCAGCAGTGAAGCCCCCCCCCCCTCTGGAAACACCATATATTTT.

The table lists this clonotype with many counts. The CDR3: CASALGRADTQYF. CDR3 DNA: TGCGCCAGCGCCCTGGGCAGGGCAGATACGCAGTATTTT. V gene TRBV5-1 combines with J gene TRBJ2-3; TRBD1 is a possible D gene (5 bases). The CDR3 spans 13 residues. The germline V gene encodes CDR1 SGHRS and CDR2 YFSETQ. Trimming removed 7 bases at V and 4 bases at J, with 13 bases between.

This clonotype was counted many times. The chain combines TRBV12-3 or TRBV12-4 with TRBJ1-1; the D is unclear. Trimming left V 3 bases short and J 2 bases short, with 10 bases between. The CDR3 extends over 14 amino acids. The CDR3 nucleotides read TGTGCCAGCAGTTTTAACAGACGAAACACTGAAGCTTTCTTT. Translation gives CASSFNRRNTEAFF.